The TCR beta chain under discussion was sequenced for a study of CD8 T cells in Susac syndrome. Study summary: Susac syndrome patients were untreated, on corticosteroids with some adding intravenous immunoglobulin, or on intravenous immunoglobulin only.

Sequencing of TCR beta was performed on blood CD8+ T cells and on blood CD4+ T cells. Reverse transcription of about 0.5 to 1 ug RNA was carried out with random hexamers. MiXCR, run by TCRdb on the immunoSEQ multiplex PCR reads, gives a single entry per CDR3 protein. The sample carries about 150,000 distinct CDR3 sequences, approximately 95% recorded once. The sample was CD4+ T cells from PBMCs. The sequence was collected from a human donor with Susac syndrome.

DNA of the CDR3: TGTGCCAGCAGGGGCGGGGGGCCCAACTATGGCTACACCTTC. Translated, it gives CASRGGGPNYGYTF. This chain connects TRBV28 to TRBJ1-2, with D tentatively TRBD1 (6 bases). Between the trimmed V and J ends, which lost 6 bases and 2 bases, there was a span of 13 bases. Looked up from germline, CDR1 is MDHEN and CDR2 is SYDVKM. CDR3 length: 14 residues.